This is a list of T cell receptor beta chains from one sample in a study of molecular identifiers for immune sequencing clone quantification. TCRdb called the PCR reads again in MiXCR, with one record for every CDR3 protein. The table includes fewer than 350,000 distinct CDR3 sequences, roughly 23% detected once. The sequenced sample consisted of naive CD8+ T cells from blood, with Jurkat cell RNA spiked in. These receptors all stem from a human donor in good health. Some libraries in this study had Jurkat cell RNA spiked in. The CDR3 runs from the conserved cysteine through the conserved F or W. A D gene is named only where the DNA matches it firmly. Clone size appears in some rows only: once, few, many, or a class for an expanded clone.

cdr3_nt cdr3_aa j_call cdr3_length clone_size d_call v_call
TGCAGCGTTTGGGCAGGAGACACAGATACGCAGTATTTT CSVWAGDTDTQYF TRBJ2-3 13 few - TRBV29-1
TGCAGCGTTGCCGCAGGCTCGGGTCAGCCCCAGCATTTT CSVAAGSGQPQHF TRBJ1-5 13 many - TRBV29-1
TGTGCCAGCAGCCGGCCGAGCGAAACAGATACGCAGTATTTT CASSRPSETDTQYF TRBJ2-3 14 few - TRBV7-9
TGCGCCAGCAGCCGAATGCCCCCCACAGCTATGAACACTGAAGCTTTCTTT CASSRMPPTAMNTEAFF TRBJ1-1 17 many - TRBV4-1
TGTGCCAGCACCGGGCTGGGGGACAGTCTGTCGGGGAACATTCAGTACTTC CASTGLGDSLSGNIQYF TRBJ2-4 17 many TRBD1 TRBV28
TGTGCCAGTAGTATAGCCCCGACCCCCGGCAATGAGCAGTTCTTC CASSIAPTPGNEQFF TRBJ2-1 15 - - TRBV19
TGTGCCAGCATCGACCTGGTTGGAGACACTGAAGCTTCCTTT CASIDLVGDTEASF TRBJ1-1 14 - - TRBV12-3/TRBV12-4
TGTGCTAGCGGGGTTGGAGCCCGAGCCTACAATGAGCAGTTCTTC CASGVGARAYNEQFF TRBJ2-1 15 - - TRBV12-5
TGTGCCAGCAGCCCAGCGGTGCTGCACCTCCACTTT CASSPAVLHLHF TRBJ1-6 12 - - TRBV7-9
TGTGCCAGCAGTGAAGAAGCGGGTCAAGAGACCCAGTACTTC CASSEEAGQETQYF TRBJ2-5 14 many - TRBV2